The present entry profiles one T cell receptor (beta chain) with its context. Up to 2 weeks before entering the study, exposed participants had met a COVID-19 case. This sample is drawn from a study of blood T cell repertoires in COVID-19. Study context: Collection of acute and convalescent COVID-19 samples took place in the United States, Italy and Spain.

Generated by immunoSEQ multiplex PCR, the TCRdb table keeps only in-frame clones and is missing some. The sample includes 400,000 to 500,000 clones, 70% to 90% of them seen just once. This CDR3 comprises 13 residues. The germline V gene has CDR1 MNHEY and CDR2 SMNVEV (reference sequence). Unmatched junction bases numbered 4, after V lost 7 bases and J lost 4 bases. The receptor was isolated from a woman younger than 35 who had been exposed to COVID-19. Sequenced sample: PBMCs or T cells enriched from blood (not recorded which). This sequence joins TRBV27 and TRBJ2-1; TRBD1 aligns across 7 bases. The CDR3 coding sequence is TGTGCCAGCAACTCAGGGGGTTACAATGAGCAGTTCTTC. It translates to CASNSGGYNEQFF.